These T cell receptor beta chains were read from a single sample in a study of beta chain features in type 1 diabetes. Produced via immunoSEQ multiplex PCR; TCRdb's table is partial and in-frame only. The sample includes 200,000 to 250,000 clones, around 9.9% of them seen just once. Sequences were obtained from central memory CD4+ T cells from blood. Every receptor here comes from a young man in good health. CDR3s include the opening cysteine and the closing phenylalanine or tryptophan. D genes are given only for firm matches. Not all rows give a size; the values are once, few, many and, for expanded clones, a class.

v_call: TRBV2; j_call: TRBJ1-2; cdr3_length: 11; clone_size: few; d_call: NA; cdr3_aa: CASRANYGYTF; cdr3_nt: TGTGCCAGCAGGGCTAACTATGGCTACACCTTC
v_call: TRBV19; j_call: TRBJ1-5; cdr3_length: 16; clone_size: NA; d_call: NA; cdr3_aa: CASSTTRIGGNQPQHF; cdr3_nt: TGTGCCAGTAGCACCACGCGAATAGGGGGCAATCAGCCCCAGCATTTT
v_call: TRBV9; j_call: TRBJ2-5; cdr3_length: 16; clone_size: NA; d_call: TRBD2; cdr3_aa: CASSVGWRELQETQYF; cdr3_nt: TGTGCCAGCAGCGTAGGATGGCGGGAGCTCCAAGAGACCCAGTACTTC
v_call: TRBV7-2; j_call: TRBJ2-3; cdr3_length: 12; clone_size: NA; d_call: NA; cdr3_aa: CASSRTVDTQYF; cdr3_nt: TGTGCCAGCAGTAGGACGGTGGATACGCAGTATTTT
v_call: TRBV18; j_call: TRBJ2-7; cdr3_length: 15; clone_size: NA; d_call: TRBD1; cdr3_aa: CASSQVQGSSDEQYF; cdr3_nt: TGTGCCAGCTCACAGGTACAGGGGTCGTCGGACGAGCAGTACTTC
v_call: TRBV7-9; j_call: TRBJ1-1; cdr3_length: 13; clone_size: many; d_call: NA; cdr3_aa: CASSLGGRTEAFF; cdr3_nt: TGTGCCAGCAGCTTAGGGGGTAGGACTGAAGCTTTCTTT
v_call: TRBV7-6; j_call: TRBJ2-7; cdr3_length: 14; clone_size: NA; d_call: NA; cdr3_aa: CASSLRDGDYEQYF; cdr3_nt: TGTGCCAGCAGCTTACGAGACGGAGACTACGAGCAGTACTTC
v_call: TRBV7-2; j_call: TRBJ2-7; cdr3_length: 13; clone_size: few; d_call: NA; cdr3_aa: CASSLSLRYEQYF; cdr3_nt: TGTGCCAGCAGCTTATCCTTGCGCTACGAGCAGTACTTC
v_call: TRBV29-1; j_call: TRBJ2-1; cdr3_length: 10; clone_size: NA; d_call: NA; cdr3_aa: CSVEWPLQLF; cdr3_nt: TGCAGCGTAGAGTGGCCGCTACAACTCTTC
v_call: TRBV7-2; j_call: TRBJ1-4; cdr3_length: 17; clone_size: NA; d_call: TRBD1; cdr3_aa: CASSAPGQVTTNEKLFF; cdr3_nt: TGTGCCAGCAGCGCACCGGGACAGGTTACAACTAATGAAAAACTGTTTTTT
v_call: TRBV5-4; j_call: TRBJ2-3; cdr3_length: 13; clone_size: NA; d_call: NA; cdr3_aa: CASSPVGEDTQYF; cdr3_nt: TGTGCCAGCAGCCCGGTTGGGGAAGATACGCAGTATTTT
v_call: TRBV7-9; j_call: TRBJ2-5; cdr3_length: 14; clone_size: NA; d_call: TRBD2; cdr3_aa: CASSGLAGEGTQYF; cdr3_nt: TGTGCCAGCAGCGGACTAGCGGGAGAGGGGACCCAGTACTTC
v_call: TRBV11-3; j_call: TRBJ2-1; cdr3_length: 14; clone_size: few; d_call: TRBD2; cdr3_aa: CASSLLAGGYEQFF; cdr3_nt: TGTGCCAGCAGCTTACTAGCGGGAGGCTATGAGCAGTTCTTC